This TCR beta chain was identified in a study of cytomegalovirus exposure and HLA in healthy donors. Study-level points and caveats: Among the CMV-associated chains, a few were confirmed in vitro as specific for CMV antigens.

The PCR made use of 60 Vbeta and 13 Jbeta primers. In the original processing: The count from a later analysis was about 80 million unique TCR beta chains, some 12 million of them shared. Sequencing used immunoSEQ multiplex PCR; TCRdb keeps in-frame clones, though not all of them. The V and J calls and clone size were taken over from that table, and D and trimming were inferred from the DNA. The data show 65,000 to 90,000 clones, about 77% seen once. Turning to this clone: What it binds is unknown.

This clonotype was sampled from a man between 60 and 70 years old in good health and CMV-seronegative. The specimen was PBMCs.

The CDR3 coding sequence is TGTGCCAGCAGTTTATCGGCAGGGATCTATGGCTACACCTTC. Its translation: CASSLSAGIYGYTF. The V gene is TRBV27, the J gene TRBJ1-2, with D possibly being TRBD1 (5 bases). Per germline, CDR1 MNHEY and CDR2 SMNVEV (reference sequence). The CDR3 covers 14 residues. V lost 0 bases, J lost 4 bases, and 9 bases lay in between.